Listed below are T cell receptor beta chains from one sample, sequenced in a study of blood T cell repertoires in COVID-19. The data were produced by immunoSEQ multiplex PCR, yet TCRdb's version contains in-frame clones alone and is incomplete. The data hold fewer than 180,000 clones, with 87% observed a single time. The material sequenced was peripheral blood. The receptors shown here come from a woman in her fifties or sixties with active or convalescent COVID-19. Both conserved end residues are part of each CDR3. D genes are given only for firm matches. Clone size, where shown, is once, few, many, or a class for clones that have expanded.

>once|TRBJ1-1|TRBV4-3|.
CASSQEVERGAFF
TGCGCCAGCAGCCAAGAGGTGGAAAGGGGAGCTTTCTTT
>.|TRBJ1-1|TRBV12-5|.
CASGGEVRTEAFF
TGTGCTAGTGGCGGGGAGGTACGGACTGAAGCTTTCTTT
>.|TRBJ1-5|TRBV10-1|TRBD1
CASSWTGVNNQPQHF
TGCGCCAGCAGTTGGACAGGGGTCAACAATCAGCCCCAGCATTTT
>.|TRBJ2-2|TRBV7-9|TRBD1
CASSLAGTAGTTGELFF
TGTGCCAGCAGCTTAGCCGGGACAGCCGGAACCACCGGGGAGCTGTTTTTT
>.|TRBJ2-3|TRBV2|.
CASSGVGTDTQYF
TGTGCCAGCAGCGGTGTGGGCACAGATACGCAGTATTTT
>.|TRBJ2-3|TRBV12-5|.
CASGKNSGYTDTQYF
TGTGCTAGTGGTAAAAATAGCGGTTACACAGATACGCAGTATTTT
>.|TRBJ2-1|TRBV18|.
CASSPYGGSAPNNEQFF
TGTGCCAGCTCACCCTACGGGGGTTCGGCCCCAAACAATGAGCAGTTCTTC
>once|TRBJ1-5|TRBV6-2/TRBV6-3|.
CASSYSKSRVNQPQHF
TGTGCCAGCAGTTACTCGAAGAGCAGGGTGAATCAGCCCCAGCATTTT
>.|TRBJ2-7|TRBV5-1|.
CASRSTQGGHEQYF
TGCGCCAGCAGAAGTACTCAGGGTGGCCACGAGCAGTACTTC
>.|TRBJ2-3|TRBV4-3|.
CASSQDRSGGTDTQYF
TGCGCCAGCAGCCAAGATAGGTCGGGGGGCACAGATACGCAGTATTTT
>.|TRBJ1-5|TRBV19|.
CASQFSNQPQHF
TGTGCCAGTCAGTTTAGCAATCAGCCCCAGCATTTT
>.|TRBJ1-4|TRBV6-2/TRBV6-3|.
CASSYDRFLPTTNEKLFF
TGTGCCAGCAGTTACGATCGGTTTTTGCCCACAACTAATGAAAAACTGTTTTTT
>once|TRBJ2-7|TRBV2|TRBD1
CASSGLTGETYEQYF
TGTGCCAGCAGTGGGCTGACAGGGGAGACCTACGAGCAGTACTTC
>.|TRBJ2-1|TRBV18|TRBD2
CASSPFERGSSYNEQFF
TGTGCCAGCTCACCCTTCGAGCGGGGGAGCTCCTACAATGAGCAGTTCTTC
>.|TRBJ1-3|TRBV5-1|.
CASSINPGQSRSGNTIYF
TGCGCCAGCAGCATAAACCCCGGACAGAGCCGCTCTGGAAACACCATATATTTT
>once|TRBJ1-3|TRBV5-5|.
CASSLSRPGIDTIYF
TGTGCCAGCAGCTTGTCTCGCCCAGGGATAGACACCATATATTTT
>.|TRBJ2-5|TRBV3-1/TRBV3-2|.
CASSQDTSWELQETQYF
TGTGCCAGCAGCCAAGATACCTCGTGGGAGCTACAAGAGACCCAGTACTTC
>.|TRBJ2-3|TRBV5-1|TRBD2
CASSQTSGAEGTQYF
TGCGCCAGCAGTCAGACTAGCGGGGCCGAGGGTACGCAGTATTTT
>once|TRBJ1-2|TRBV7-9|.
CASSLGGSYGYTF
TGTGCCAGCAGCTTAGGTGGCAGCTATGGCTACACCTTC